Sequencing of this TCR beta chain was carried out in a study of identical twins. V lost 7 bases to trimming and J lost 4 bases; unmatched junction nucleotides: 7. Germline CDR1 is SNHLY and CDR2 is FYNNEI. The CDR3 consists of 14 residues. TCRdb re-derived calls from the 5' RACE reads in MiXCR, one entry per CDR3 protein. The repertoire holds 1,800,000 or so distinct CDR3 sequences, under 35% seen once, with over 0.25% in the top ten. Study-wide results and caveats: Cord blood's abundant beta clonotypes had fewer insertions, unlike memory repertoires. With beta out-of-frame sequences, excess sharing by twins was weaker.

Among all donors, each was a healthy Caucasian. In regard to this clonotype: The antigen is undetermined.

The receptor was derived from a newborn girl in good health. Sequences were obtained from cord blood. The chain links TRBV2 to TRBJ2-7, with TRBD1 matching 10 bases. CDR3 sequence: CASTPDRGPYEQYF. The CDR3 DNA reads as TGTGCCAGCACACCCGACAGGGGGCCTTACGAGCAGTACTTC.